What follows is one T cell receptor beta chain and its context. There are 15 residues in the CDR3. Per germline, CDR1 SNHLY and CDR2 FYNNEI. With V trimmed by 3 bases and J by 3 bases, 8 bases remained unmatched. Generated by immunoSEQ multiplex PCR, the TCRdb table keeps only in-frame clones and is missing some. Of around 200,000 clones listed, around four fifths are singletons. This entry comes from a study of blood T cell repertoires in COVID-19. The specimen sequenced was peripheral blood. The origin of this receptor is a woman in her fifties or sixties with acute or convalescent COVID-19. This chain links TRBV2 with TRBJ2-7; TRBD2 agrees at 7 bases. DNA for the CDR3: TGTGCCAGCAGTGAGGTTAGCGGGCCCTTCTACGAGCAGTACTTC. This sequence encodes CASSEVSGPFYEQYF. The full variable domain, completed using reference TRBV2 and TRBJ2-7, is EPEVTQTPSHQVTQMGQEVILRCVPISNHLYFYWYRQILGQKVEFLVSFYNNEISEKSEIFDDQFSVERPDGSNFTLKIRSTKLEDSAMYFCASSEVSGPFYEQYFGPGTRLTVT.